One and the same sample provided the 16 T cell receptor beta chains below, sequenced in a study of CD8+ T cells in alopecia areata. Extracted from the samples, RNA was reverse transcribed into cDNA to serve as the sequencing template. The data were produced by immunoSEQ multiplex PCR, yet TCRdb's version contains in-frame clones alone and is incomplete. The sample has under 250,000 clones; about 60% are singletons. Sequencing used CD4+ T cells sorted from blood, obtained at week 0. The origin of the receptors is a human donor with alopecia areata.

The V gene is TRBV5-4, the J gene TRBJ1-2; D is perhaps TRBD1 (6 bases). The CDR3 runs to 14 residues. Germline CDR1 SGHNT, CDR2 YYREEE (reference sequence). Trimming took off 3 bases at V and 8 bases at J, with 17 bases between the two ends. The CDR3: CASSWRTARAGYTF. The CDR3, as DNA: TGTGCCAGCAGCTGGAGGACAGCTCGGGCGGGCTACACCTTC.

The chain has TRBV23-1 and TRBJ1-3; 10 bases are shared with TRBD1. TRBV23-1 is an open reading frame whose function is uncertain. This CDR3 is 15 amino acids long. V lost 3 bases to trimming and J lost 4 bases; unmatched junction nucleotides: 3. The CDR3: CASSHQGQGGNTIYF. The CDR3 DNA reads TGCGCCAGCAGTCACCAGGGACAGGGGGGAAACACCATATATTTT.

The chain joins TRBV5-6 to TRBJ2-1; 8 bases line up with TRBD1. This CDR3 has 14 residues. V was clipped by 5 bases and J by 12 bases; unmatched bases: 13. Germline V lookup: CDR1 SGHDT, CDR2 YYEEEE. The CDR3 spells CASSAGGREIRQFF. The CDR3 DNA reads TGTGCCAGCAGTGCAGGGGGCCGAGAGATACGGCAGTTCTTC. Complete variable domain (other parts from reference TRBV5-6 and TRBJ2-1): DAGVTQSPTHLIKTRGQQVTLRCSPKSGHDTVSWYQQALGQGPQFIFQYYEEEERQRGNFPDRFSGHQFPNYSSELNVNALLLGDSALYLCASSAGGREIRQFFGPGTRLTVL.

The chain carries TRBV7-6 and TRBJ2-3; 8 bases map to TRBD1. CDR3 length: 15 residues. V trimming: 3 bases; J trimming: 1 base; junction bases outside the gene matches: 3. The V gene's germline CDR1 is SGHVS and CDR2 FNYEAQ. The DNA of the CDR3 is TGTGCCAGCAGCTTCCGGGGACAGGGCACAGATACGCAGTATTTT. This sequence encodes CASSFRGQGTDTQYF.

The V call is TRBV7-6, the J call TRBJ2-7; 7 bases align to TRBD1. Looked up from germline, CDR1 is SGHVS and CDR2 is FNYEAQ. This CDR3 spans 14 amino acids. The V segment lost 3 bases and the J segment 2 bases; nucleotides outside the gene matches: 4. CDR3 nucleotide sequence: TGTGCCAGCAGCTTTCTGACAGGGACCTACGAGCAGTACTTC. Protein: CASSFLTGTYEQYF.

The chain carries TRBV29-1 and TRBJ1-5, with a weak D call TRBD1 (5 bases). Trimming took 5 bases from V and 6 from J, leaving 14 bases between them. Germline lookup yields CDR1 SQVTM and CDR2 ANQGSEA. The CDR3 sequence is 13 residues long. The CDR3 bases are TGCAGCGTTAACGCAGGGCTAGGTCAGCCCCAGCATTTT. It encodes CSVNAGLGQPQHF.

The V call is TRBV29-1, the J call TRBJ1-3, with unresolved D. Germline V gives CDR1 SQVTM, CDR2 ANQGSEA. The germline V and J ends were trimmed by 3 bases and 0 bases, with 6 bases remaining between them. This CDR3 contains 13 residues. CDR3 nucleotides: TGCAGCGTTGAGAAAAGCTCTGGAAACACCATATATTTT. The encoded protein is CSVEKSSGNTIYF.

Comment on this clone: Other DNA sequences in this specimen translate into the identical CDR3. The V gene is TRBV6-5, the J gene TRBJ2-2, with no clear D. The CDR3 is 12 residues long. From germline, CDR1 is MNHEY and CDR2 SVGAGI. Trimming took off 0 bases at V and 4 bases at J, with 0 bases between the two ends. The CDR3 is CASSYSTGELFF. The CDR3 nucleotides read TGTGCCAGCAGTTACTCCACCGGGGAGCTGTTTTTT.

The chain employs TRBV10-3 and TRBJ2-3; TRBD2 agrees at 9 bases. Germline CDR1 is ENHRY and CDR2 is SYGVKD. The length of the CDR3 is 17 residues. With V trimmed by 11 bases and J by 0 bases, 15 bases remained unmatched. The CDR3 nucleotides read TGTGCCGCGGCCAGCGAGCGGGGGGCCCTTAGCACAGATACGCAGTATTTT. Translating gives CAAASERGALSTDTQYF.

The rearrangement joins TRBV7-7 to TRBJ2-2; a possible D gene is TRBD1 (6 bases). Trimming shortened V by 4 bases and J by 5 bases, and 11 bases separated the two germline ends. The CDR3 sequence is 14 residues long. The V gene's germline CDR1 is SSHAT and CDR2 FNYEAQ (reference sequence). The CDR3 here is CASSSVQGTGELFF. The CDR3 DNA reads TGTGCCAGCAGCTCAGTACAGGGTACCGGGGAGCTGTTTTTT.

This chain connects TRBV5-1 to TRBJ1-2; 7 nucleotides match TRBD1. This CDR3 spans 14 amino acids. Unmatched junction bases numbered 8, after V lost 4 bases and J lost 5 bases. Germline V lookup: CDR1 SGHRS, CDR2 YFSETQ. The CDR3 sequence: CASSAPGQPYGYTF. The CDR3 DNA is TGCGCCAGCAGCGCTCCGGGACAGCCTTATGGCTACACCTTC.

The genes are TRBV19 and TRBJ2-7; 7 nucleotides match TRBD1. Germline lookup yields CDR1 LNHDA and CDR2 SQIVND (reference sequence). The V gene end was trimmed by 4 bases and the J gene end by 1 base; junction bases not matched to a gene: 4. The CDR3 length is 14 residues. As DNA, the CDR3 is TGTGCCAGTAGTAAGCCGGGACAGTCCTACGAGCAGTACTTC. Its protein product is CASSKPGQSYEQYF.

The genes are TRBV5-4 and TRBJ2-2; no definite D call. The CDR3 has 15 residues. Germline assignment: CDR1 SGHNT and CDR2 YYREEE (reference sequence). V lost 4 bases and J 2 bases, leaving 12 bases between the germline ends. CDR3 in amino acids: CASSSLSQNTGELFF. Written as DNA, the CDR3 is TGTGCCAGCAGCAGCTTGTCTCAAAACACCGGGGAGCTGTTTTTT.

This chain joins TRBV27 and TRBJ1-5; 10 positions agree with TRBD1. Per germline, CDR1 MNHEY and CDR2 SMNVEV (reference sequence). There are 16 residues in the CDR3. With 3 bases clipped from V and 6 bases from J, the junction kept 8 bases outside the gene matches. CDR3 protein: CASSLLGTGAGQPQHF. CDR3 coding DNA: TGTGCCAGCAGTTTGCTCGGGACAGGGGCGGGTCAGCCCCAGCATTTT.

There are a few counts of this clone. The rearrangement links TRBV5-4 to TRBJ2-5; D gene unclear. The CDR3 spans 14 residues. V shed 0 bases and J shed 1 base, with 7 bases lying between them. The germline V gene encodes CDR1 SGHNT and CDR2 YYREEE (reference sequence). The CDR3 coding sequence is TGTGCCAGCAGCTTGGAGTGGCGCCAAGAGACCCAGTACTTC. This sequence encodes CASSLEWRQETQYF.

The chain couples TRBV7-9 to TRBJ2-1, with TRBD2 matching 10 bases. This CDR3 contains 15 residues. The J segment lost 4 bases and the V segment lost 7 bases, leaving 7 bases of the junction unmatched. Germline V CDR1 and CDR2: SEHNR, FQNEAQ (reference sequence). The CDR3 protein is CASTFSGGPYNEQFF. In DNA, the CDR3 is TGTGCCAGCACCTTTAGCGGGGGGCCATACAATGAGCAGTTCTTC.